This TCR beta chain was identified during a study of chemoradiotherapy in HPV16-positive cancers (dated by TCRdb to about 2022). About the study as a whole: Functional T-cell assays on cells from two HPV16-positive patients defined candidate HPV-specific T-cell clones and common TCR motifs. Whether T-cell immunity against the HPV oncoproteins E6 and E7 changes during chemoradiotherapy and whether survival is affected by this immunity were examined in the study. The candidate HPV-specific TCRs and motifs were subsequently tracked in TCR repertoires obtained from about 79 patients with HPV-related cancers. Results the study describes overall, beyond this receptor: Among HPV16-positive patients, expansion of HPV-responsive T cells during chemoradiotherapy was associated with better recurrence-free survival. Expansion of candidate HPV-specific clones and E7-related TCR motifs was observed in the tumor microenvironment during treatment, whereas no such expansion was observed for non-HPV-specific T cells. The functional definition of HPV-specific T cells was derived from only two HPV16-positive patients, and the survival association was reported for HPV16-positive patients.

CDR1 and CDR2 are read off the germline V gene as SGHTA and FQGNSA. The CDR3 spans 14 residues, from the cysteine through the phenylalanine. Just the 42-base CDR3 DNA is kept, in frame starting at base 1. V is pared back by 4 bases and J by 2 bases, with 12 bases lying between the germline termini. Because repertoires were sampled repeatedly during chemoradiotherapy, clonal expansion in the tumor microenvironment could be followed. To prepare the library, the immunoSEQ multiplex PCR assay was applied. Not all clones reach the TCRdb copy of this immuneACCESS table, which keeps in-frame sequences only. Checked studies attribute under half of the gap to unresolved V genes and leave the rest unexplained. A total of about 15,000 clones appear in this sample, over 70% of them only once. The ten top clones hold 1.3% of the sample. A word on this clone: Its antigen remains unidentified. Per-base qualities were not stored, and no clone one base away is much larger.

In this chain, TRBV7-2 is recombined with TRBJ2-7; the D gene cannot be resolved reliably. This material was obtained from a patient who underwent chemoradiotherapy. This sequence was found in a human donor with HPV-associated anogenital cancer. The DNA sequence is as follows: TGTGCCAGCAGCTCTCCAGGCGCAACCTACGAGCAGTACTTC. This encodes CASSSPGATYEQYF.